The 29 T cell receptor beta chains below come from one sample, sequenced in a study of cytomegalovirus exposure and HLA in healthy donors. The protocol was immunoSEQ multiplex PCR, while the TCRdb copy is restricted to in-frame clones and leaves out a portion. The sample has some 140,000 clones; 86% are singletons. Material: PBMCs. These receptors were taken from a man aged 18 to 30 in good health and CMV-seropositive.

The chain uses TRBV9 and TRBJ2-1; a weak D match, TRBD2 (6 bases). The CDR3 runs 15 residues. The germline V gene encodes CDR1 SGDLS and CDR2 YYNGEE. With 0 bases removed from V and 2 bases from J, the gap between germline ends came to 9 bases. The chain's CDR3 is CASSVAGETYNEQFF. The CDR3 coding sequence is TGTGCCAGCAGCGTAGCGGGGGAAACCTACAATGAGCAGTTCTTC.

This sequence joins TRBV5-1 and TRBJ1-5; 7 positions agree with TRBD1. The J segment lost 1 base and the V segment lost 2 bases, leaving 3 bases of the junction unmatched. Germline V gene sequence: CDR1 SGHRS, CDR2 YFSETQ. The CDR3 has 15 residues. The CDR3 sequence is CASSLGTASNQPQHF. CDR3 DNA: TGCGCCAGCAGCTTAGGGACAGCGAGCAATCAGCCCCAGCATTTT.

This chain connects TRBV6-4 to TRBJ2-3; 7 bases align to TRBD1. This CDR3 comprises 15 residues. V shed 6 bases and J 1 base; nucleotides not matched to a gene: 7. The germline gives CDR1 MRHNA, CDR2 SNTAGT. The CDR3 region is CASSKETGGTDTQYF. Here the CDR3 DNA reads TGTGCCAGCAGCAAAGAAACAGGGGGCACAGATACGCAGTATTTT.

The chain carries TRBV28 and TRBJ2-7; perhaps TRBD2 as D (5 bases). In germline, CDR1 is MDHEN, CDR2 SYDVKM. The CDR3 covers 14 residues. V lost 2 bases and J 3 bases, leaving 11 bases between the germline ends. This CDR3 reads CASSLEEVVYEQYF. The CDR3 DNA sequence: TGTGCCAGCAGTTTAGAGGAGGTAGTCTACGAGCAGTACTTC.

The J gene is TRBJ2-2, the V gene TRBV7-2; TRBD2 agrees at 7 bases. The CDR3 length is 15 residues. V shed 0 bases and J 6 bases; nucleotides not matched to a gene: 4. In germline, CDR1 is SGHTA, CDR2 FQGNSA. The CDR3 nucleotides are TGTGCCAGCAGCTTAGCGGGAGGGCCGGCCGGGGAGCTGTTTTTT. Translated, it gives CASSLAGGPAGELFF.

The chain couples TRBV14 to TRBJ2-7; 11 bases are a match to TRBD2. Germline-derived CDR1 and CDR2 are SGHDN and FVKESK. This CDR3 has 12 amino acids. V lost 7 bases, J lost 11 bases, and 7 bases stayed unmatched. CDR3 in amino acids: CASIVPGLAEYF. The CDR3 DNA reads as TGTGCCAGCATCGTACCGGGACTAGCGGAGTACTTC.

This chain uses TRBV30 with TRBJ2-7, with 14 bases fitting TRBD2. V lost 3 bases to trimming and J lost 5 bases; unmatched junction nucleotides: 3. The CDR3 is made up of 14 amino acids. Per the germline V gene, CDR1 is GTSNPN and CDR2 is SVGIG (reference sequence). CDR3 region: CAWSETSGRDEQYF. In DNA, the CDR3 is TGTGCCTGGAGCGAGACTAGCGGGAGGGACGAGCAGTACTTC.

This rearrangement joins TRBV30 to TRBJ1-5; 7 bases match TRBD1. After removal of 3 bases from V and 3 bases from J, the junction contained 5 bases not matched to a gene. This CDR3 has 14 residues. Germline V gene lookup returns CDR1 GTSNPN and CDR2 SVGIG (reference sequence). The CDR3 reads CAWRTGQANQPQHF. For the CDR3, the DNA is TGTGCCTGGAGGACCGGACAGGCCAATCAGCCCCAGCATTTT.

V usage is TRBV28 and J usage is TRBJ1-2, with 9 bases that match TRBD1. Germline V gives CDR1 MDHEN, CDR2 SYDVKM. The V segment lost 3 bases and the J segment 2 bases; nucleotides outside the gene matches: 4. The CDR3 contains 15 residues. DNA for the CDR3: TGTGCCAGCAGTTTTGGCGGGACAGGGAACTATGGCTACACCTTC. Translated: CASSFGGTGNYGYTF.

The V call is TRBV2, the J call TRBJ2-1, with 14 bases lining up with TRBD2. Losses at the gene ends were 6 bases for V and 7 bases for J; bases not matched to a gene: 8. The CDR3 extends over 16 amino acids. From germline, CDR1 is SNHLY and CDR2 FYNNEI. The CDR3 sequence: CASRQRLAGGRNEQFF. In DNA, the CDR3 is TGTGCCAGCAGACAACGACTAGCGGGGGGGCGGAATGAGCAGTTCTTC.

The V and J genes are TRBV4-3 and TRBJ1-2; weak D call: TRBD1 (5 bases). The germline CDR1 and CDR2 sequences are LGHNA and YSLEER. The CDR3 totals 14 residues. The V gene lost 3 bases and the J gene lost 4 bases, with 12 bases spanning the gap. CDR3 nucleotides: TGCGCCAGCAGCCAGACTTCGACAGTCTATGGCTACACCTTC. The encoded protein is CASSQTSTVYGYTF.

The V gene is TRBV6-1, the J gene TRBJ2-7; D is undetermined. The CDR3 has 14 amino acids. Per germline, CDR1 MNHNS and CDR2 SASEGT. V shed 2 bases and J shed 1 base, with 9 bases lying between them. DNA of the CDR3: TGTGCCAGCAGTGAAATCCCAGGTTCCTACGAGCAGTACTTC. This gives the protein CASSEIPGSYEQYF.

The CDR3 DNA reads as TGTGCCAGCCAGAATAGCGGGGATACAGGCGAGCAGTACTTC. It codes for CASQNSGDTGEQYF. This chain uses TRBV21-1 with TRBJ2-7; TRBD2 is taken as the D call from the table, unchecked against the DNA. TRBV21-1 is a known pseudogene. The CDR3 covers 14 residues.

The chain links TRBV21-1 to TRBJ2-7; the table's D call, TRBD1, has no DNA check behind it. TRBV21-1 is a pseudogene. The CDR3 has 14 residues. CDR3 in amino acids: CASWGRLDSYEQYF. The CDR3 DNA reads as TGTGCCAGCTGGGGCAGGTTGGACTCCTACGAGCAGTACTTC.

The chain links TRBV5-1 to TRBJ2-1; 9 bases are shared with TRBD2. The V segment lost 3 bases and the J segment 8 bases; nucleotides outside the gene matches: 15. CDR1 is SGHRS, CDR2 YFSETQ, per germline. This CDR3 has 17 amino acids. The CDR3 DNA sequence: TGCGCCAGCAGCTCGGTAGCGGGAGCCCCTCTTTCGGATGAGCAGTTCTTC. Its translation: CASSSVAGAPLSDEQFF.

V gene TRBV7-2 combines with J gene TRBJ1-4, with D unclear. CDR1 SGHTA and CDR2 FQGNSA come from the germline V gene. The CDR3 is made up of 14 amino acids. Trimming stripped 1 base from V and 4 bases from J, with 7 bases between. The CDR3 here is CASSLGLINEKLFF. DNA of the CDR3: TGTGCCAGCAGCTTAGGACTGATTAATGAAAAACTGTTTTTT.

The CDR3 coding sequence is TGCGCCAGCAGCGAAGGGACTCTGGGTCAGCCCCAGCATTTT. As protein: CASSEGTLGQPQHF. V and J are TRBV4-3 and TRBJ1-5; D is perhaps TRBD1 (5 bases). V lost 5 bases and J lost 6, with 14 bases in between. CDR3 length equals 14 residues. Germline loops: CDR1 LGHNA, CDR2 YSLEER.

This rearrangement joins TRBV29-1 to TRBJ2-1; 14 positions agree with TRBD2. V dropped 7 bases and J dropped 7; count of bases not matched to a gene: 9. There are 15 residues in the CDR3. CDR1 SQVTM and CDR2 ANQGSEA come from the germline V gene. CDR3 coding DNA: TGCAGCGCCCAGACTAGCGGGAGGGCCTTGAATGAGCAGTTCTTC. It codes for CSAQTSGRALNEQFF.

This chain joins TRBV25-1 and TRBJ1-4, with D possibly matching TRBD1 (6 bases). The CDR3 runs to 18 residues. V was clipped by 4 bases and J by 4 bases, with 22 bases between them. Germline V lookup: CDR1 MGHDK, CDR2 SYGVNS. The CDR3 DNA reads TGTGCCAGCAGTGGAAGCATGGGGGGGGCGAGTGATAATGAAAAACTGTTTTTT. Translating it yields CASSGSMGGASDNEKLFF.

This chain connects TRBV2 to TRBJ2-1; 8 bases align to TRBD2. The J segment lost 3 bases and the V segment lost 8 bases, leaving 9 bases of the junction unmatched. CDR1 is SNHLY, CDR2 FYNNEI, per germline. There are 15 residues in the CDR3. The CDR3 loop reads CASPEALAGYNEQFF. The CDR3 nucleotides read TGTGCCAGCCCCGAGGCCCTAGCGGGCTACAATGAGCAGTTCTTC.

The chain couples TRBV5-1 to TRBJ1-1; the D gene is possibly TRBD1 (6 bases). Trimming took off 0 bases at V and 7 bases at J, with 7 bases between the two ends. Germline V gene lookup returns CDR1 SGHRS and CDR2 YFSETQ. CDR3 size: 12 residues. CDR3 coding DNA: TGCGCCAGCAGCTTGGGGACAGTTGAAGCTTTCTTT. This gives the protein CASSLGTVEAFF. Full variable domain (remainder filled in from reference TRBV5-1 and TRBJ1-1): KAGVTQTPRYLIKTRGQQVTLSCSPISGHRSVSWYQQTPGQGLQFLFEYFSETQRNKGNFPGRFSGRQFSNSRSEMNVSTLELGDSALYLCASSLGTVEAFFGQGTRLTVV.

This chain joins TRBV6-5 and TRBJ2-3; 7 nucleotides agree with TRBD2. The CDR3 loop spans 15 amino acids. Germline-derived CDR1 and CDR2 are MNHEY and SVGAGI. The trim removed 4 bases at V and 3 bases at J, leaving 7 bases unmatched. DNA of the CDR3: TGTGCCAGCAGTTCCTCCCGCGGGAGAACAGATACGCAGTATTTT. It is translated as CASSSSRGRTDTQYF.

V gene TRBV2 combines with J gene TRBJ2-2; 7 bases agree with TRBD2. Looked up from germline, CDR1 is SNHLY and CDR2 is FYNNEI. V lost 8 bases to trimming and J lost 2 bases; unmatched junction nucleotides: 5. The CDR3 extends over 14 amino acids. CDR3 DNA sequence: TGTGCCAGCCGGAGCGGGGTAAACACCGGGGAGCTGTTTTTT. Encoded protein: CASRSGVNTGELFF.

This clone was observed once. The V gene is TRBV4-3, the J gene TRBJ2-2; D possibly corresponds to TRBD2 (6 bases). The CDR3 length is 17 residues. The V gene lost 4 bases and the J gene lost 3 bases, with 18 bases spanning the gap. Germline CDR1 is LGHNA and CDR2 is YSLEER. The CDR3 sequence is CASSPREVRRDTGELFF. The CDR3 DNA reads as TGCGCCAGCAGCCCCAGGGAGGTGCGTCGAGACACCGGGGAGCTGTTTTTT.

This clone was seen a handful of times. This rearrangement joins TRBV19 to TRBJ1-1, with a possible D match to TRBD1 (6 bases). V was shortened by 5 bases and J by 1 base, with 14 bases between the two germline ends. Germline CDR1 LNHDA, CDR2 SQIVND (reference sequence). CDR3 size: 15 residues. In nucleotides, the CDR3 is TGTGCCAGTAGTTCCCGACAGGTCGAGAACACTGAAGCTTTCTTT. Translating gives CASSSRQVENTEAFF.

J is TRBJ2-3 and V is TRBV7-2; TRBD2 matches at 10 bases. The CDR3 contains 17 residues. V lost 2 bases and J lost 1; bases outside the gene matches: 6. Germline CDR1 SGHTA, CDR2 FQGNSA. In DNA, the CDR3 is TGTGCCAGCAGCTTAAGTCTCCTAGCGGGAGGCACAGATACGCAGTATTTT. It yields the protein CASSLSLLAGGTDTQYF.

This clone was counted only a few times. The DNA for the CDR3 is TGTGCCAGCAGTGAAAGTCTAGCGGGAGGGCTGACAGATACGCAGTATTTT. This gives the protein CASSESLAGGLTDTQYF. The rearrangement uses TRBV6-1 and TRBJ2-3, with 12 bases fitting TRBD2. The CDR3 runs 17 residues. Trimming took 2 bases from V and 3 from J; bases not matched to a gene: 6. Germline V gene data show CDR1 as MNHNS and CDR2 as SASEGT.

The genes are TRBV19 and TRBJ2-7; D gene unclear. CDR1 is LNHDA, CDR2 SQIVND, per germline (reference sequence). CDR3 size: 14 residues. The V gene lost 5 bases and the J gene lost 6 bases, with 17 bases spanning the gap. CDR3 sequence: CASSLGPFLGEQYF. The DNA of the CDR3 is TGTGCCAGTAGTCTCGGCCCCTTTCTAGGCGAGCAGTACTTC.

The chain employs TRBV27 and TRBJ2-7, with TRBD1 identical over 11 bases. The germline V gene encodes CDR1 MNHEY and CDR2 SMNVEV (reference sequence). With V trimmed by 6 bases and J by 2 bases, 6 bases remained unmatched. CDR3 length: 15 amino acids. In nucleotides, the CDR3 is TGTGCCAGCAGGCTTGGGACAGGGGGGGCCTACGAGCAGTACTTC. It codes for CASRLGTGGAYEQYF.